The clone carrying this TCR beta chain was picked up a small number of times. Its antigen is currently unknown. These data come from a study of beta chain features in type 1 diabetes. Expressed TCRB transcripts were sequenced because the isolated RNA had all been reverse transcribed beforehand. TCRdb's copy holds only in-frame clones and misses some; the assay was immunoSEQ multiplex PCR. The sample contains 500,000 to 800,000 clones, around an eighth of which appear only once. V lost 7 bases and J lost 0, with 12 bases in between. Germline V gene data show CDR1 as SNHLY and CDR2 as FYNNEI. The CDR3 totals 14 residues. Whole-study findings and limits: cDNA sequencing could over-represent cells with high TCR expression. TCRB CDR3 length was moderately but significantly reduced in all four CD4+ subsets of Type 1 diabetes patients. Type 1 diabetes patients had fewer VDJ junction insertions and more deletions. The study left unresolved whether HLA type influences TCRB rearrangement.

The chain links TRBV2 to TRBJ1-1, with D uncertain. The receptor comes from a man between 25 and 39 years old with type 1 diabetes. Sequencing used naive CD4+ T cells from blood. This chain's CDR3 is CASIYVFLNTEAFF. The CDR3 DNA sequence: TGTGCCAGCATTTACGTATTCTTGAACACTGAAGCTTTCTTT.